This passage covers 5 T cell receptor beta chains from one sample sequenced in a study of beta chain features in type 1 diabetes. Expressed TCRB transcripts were sequenced because the isolated RNA had all been reverse transcribed beforehand. TCRdb keeps only in-frame clones here, not all; method: immunoSEQ multiplex PCR. The table has 300,000 to 350,000 clones, around 9% seen once; the top ten hold about 1%. Regarding the study as a whole: TCRB CDR3s from Type 1 diabetes patients were moderately but significantly shorter in all four CD4+ subsets.

These TCRs are of unknown antigen specificity. The sample was central memory CD4+ T cells from blood. The receptor set was obtained from a young man with type 1 diabetes.

This clone was seen more than once but under ten times. V and J are TRBV5-4 and TRBJ2-3, with a tentative D call TRBD1 (5 bases). Germline V gene sequence: CDR1 SGHNT, CDR2 YYREEE (reference sequence). The CDR3 loop spans 12 amino acids. The ends were cut back, 5 bases at V and 6 bases at J, with 10 bases in the middle. This CDR3 is CASRLPGDTQYF. CDR3 nucleotide sequence: TGTGCCAGCAGATTACCAGGGGATACGCAGTATTTT.

The V gene is TRBV28, the J gene TRBJ2-3; 12 nucleotides line up with TRBD2. The junction had 5 bases not matched to a gene; V was cut back by 11 bases and J by 5 bases. This CDR3 is 13 amino acids long. The germline gives CDR1 MDHEN, CDR2 SYDVKM. This chain's CDR3 is CASSGGAKDTQYF. The CDR3 DNA reads TGTGCCTCTAGCGGGGGGGCCAAAGATACGCAGTATTTT.

Worth noting for this clone: Other DNA sequences in the same sample also yield this CDR3. The genes are TRBV6-5 and TRBJ1-1; 9 bases line up with TRBD1. Trimming removed 6 bases from V and 3 bases from J; junction bases left unmatched: 2. The length of the CDR3 is 13 residues. Germline values: CDR1 MNHEY, CDR2 SVGAGI. CDR3 in amino acids: CASSRTGDTEAFF. The DNA for the CDR3 is TGTGCCAGCAGCCGGACAGGGGACACTGAAGCTTTCTTT.

This clone was counted ten times or more. The chain has TRBV18 and TRBJ2-5; D is unresolved. Trimming shortened V by 1 base and J by 5 bases, and 20 bases separated the two germline ends. The CDR3 is 17 residues long. The germline gives CDR1 KGHSH, CDR2 LQKENI. In DNA form, the CDR3 reads TGTGCCAGCTCACCACGCGACGATTTGACGGGTAGGGAGACCCAGTACTTC. Translating gives CASSPRDDLTGRETQYF.

The V and J genes are TRBV30 and TRBJ2-3, with TRBD1 matching over 9 bases. The CDR3 sequence is 15 residues long. Germline CDR1 reads GTSNPN; CDR2 reads SVGIG (reference sequence). J was trimmed by 4 bases and V by 0 bases; bases with no gene match: 5. The DNA of the CDR3 is TGTGCCTGGAGTGTTGGGACAGGGCCCTCAGATACGCAGTATTTT. As protein: CAWSVGTGPSDTQYF.